This T cell receptor (beta chain) was captured in a study of blood T cells in healthy people across ages. Then a second PCR, running roughly 7 to 11 cycles, was carried out with a sample-barcoded 5' primer and a J-beta primer mix. TCRdb re-called the 5' RACE reads with MiXCR, one entry per CDR3 protein. The table includes some 1.6 million distinct CDR3 sequences, about 35% detected once. Losses at the gene ends were 4 bases for V and 5 bases for J; bases not matched to a gene: 9. Germline CDR1 SGHDT, CDR2 YYEEEE. This CDR3 spans 15 amino acids. This sequence originates from a woman under 40 in good health. Material: blood. The chain carries TRBV5-6 and TRBJ2-5; 9 bases align to TRBD1. The CDR3 spells CASSLGTGKKETQYF. CDR3 coding DNA: TGTGCCAGCAGCCTGGGGACAGGGAAGAAGGAGACCCAGTACTTC.